The rows below give T cell receptor beta chains drawn from one sample of a study of T cells in Graves' hyperthyroidism and ophthalmopathy. One entry per CDR3 protein results from TCRdb running MiXCR on the multiplex PCR reads. Of 750,000 to 900,000 distinct CDR3 sequences listed, approximately 40% are singletons. Specimen: blood. Receptors originate from a young man with Graves' hyperthyroidism. CDR3s include the opening cysteine and the closing phenylalanine or tryptophan. D genes are given only for firm matches. The size field is filled for only some rows; it gives once, few, many or a size class.

j_gene: TRBJ2-7; abundance: few; d_gene: TRBD2; v_gene: TRBV2; CDR3aa: CASSEGSGSSYEQYF; CDR3nt: TGTGCCAGCAGTGAAGGTAGCGGGAGTTCCTACGAGCAGTACTTC
j_gene: TRBJ2-2; abundance: many; d_gene: -; v_gene: TRBV7-2; CDR3aa: CASSPTRGTGELFF; CDR3nt: TGTGCCAGCAGCCCTACAAGGGGTACCGGGGAGCTGTTTTTT
j_gene: TRBJ1-4; abundance: few; d_gene: TRBD1; v_gene: TRBV5-1; CDR3aa: CASSSGTGGLREKLFF; CDR3nt: TGCGCCAGCAGTTCCGGGACAGGGGGGTTGCGTGAAAAACTGTTTTTT
j_gene: TRBJ1-1; abundance: many; d_gene: TRBD1; v_gene: TRBV19; CDR3aa: CASSATDRGLEAFF; CDR3nt: TGTGCCAGTAGTGCCACGGACAGGGGGCTTGAAGCTTTCTTT
j_gene: TRBJ2-7; abundance: many; d_gene: -; v_gene: TRBV2; CDR3aa: CASRVIYEQYF; CDR3nt: TGTGCCAGCAGAGTGATATACGAGCAGTACTTC
j_gene: TRBJ2-5; abundance: -; d_gene: TRBD1; v_gene: TRBV19; CDR3aa: CASSTDRAQETQYF; CDR3nt: TGTGCCAGTAGTACGGACAGGGCCCAAGAGACCCAGTACTTC
j_gene: TRBJ2-2; abundance: few; d_gene: -; v_gene: TRBV29-1; CDR3aa: CSVGDSGELFF; CDR3nt: TGCAGCGTTGGGGACTCCGGGGAGCTGTTTTTT
j_gene: TRBJ2-7; abundance: -; d_gene: TRBD2; v_gene: TRBV11-2; CDR3aa: CATRRGASYEQYF; CDR3nt: TGTGCCACAAGGCGGGGGGCCTCCTACGAGCAGTACTTC
j_gene: TRBJ2-7; abundance: -; d_gene: TRBD2; v_gene: TRBV2; CDR3aa: CASSDRTSGSSYEQYF; CDR3nt: TGTGCCAGCAGCGACCGGACTAGCGGCAGCTCCTACGAGCAGTACTTC
j_gene: TRBJ1-4; abundance: many; d_gene: -; v_gene: TRBV15; CDR3aa: CATSSSRGNEKLFF; CDR3nt: TGTGCCACCAGCAGCTCAAGAGGGAATGAAAAACTGTTTTTT
j_gene: TRBJ2-7; abundance: -; d_gene: -; v_gene: TRBV5-1; CDR3aa: CASRTLTTDYEQYF; CDR3nt: TGCGCCAGCCGCACACTCACAACCGACTACGAGCAGTACTTC
j_gene: TRBJ2-7; abundance: -; d_gene: -; v_gene: TRBV10-3; CDR3aa: CAIRGTSYEQYF; CDR3nt: TGTGCCATCAGGGGTACCTCCTACGAGCAGTACTTC
j_gene: TRBJ2-7; abundance: few; d_gene: -; v_gene: TRBV7-9; CDR3aa: CASRPGHSYEQYF; CDR3nt: TGCGCCAGCAGGCCGGGACACTCCTACGAGCAGTACTTC
j_gene: TRBJ2-7; abundance: once; d_gene: -; v_gene: TRBV10-3; CDR3aa: CAIRTGSRPYEQYF; CDR3nt: TGTGCCATCAGAACCGGGAGCAGACCTTACGAGCAGTACTTC
j_gene: TRBJ1-1; abundance: -; d_gene: -; v_gene: TRBV7-2; CDR3aa: CASSQSDYTEAFF; CDR3nt: TGCGCCAGCAGCCAGTCTGACTACACTGAAGCTTTCTTT
j_gene: TRBJ1-2; abundance: few; d_gene: TRBD1; v_gene: TRBV19; CDR3aa: CASATGDYGYTF; CDR3nt: TGTGCCAGTGCAACAGGGGACTATGGCTACACCTTC
j_gene: TRBJ2-7; abundance: many; d_gene: TRBD2; v_gene: TRBV7-9; CDR3aa: CASSLSGESYEQYF; CDR3nt: TGTGCCAGCAGCCTTAGCGGGGAATCCTACGAGCAGTACTTC
j_gene: TRBJ1-6; abundance: -; d_gene: TRBD1; v_gene: TRBV2; CDR3aa: CASSFGTGYVNSPLHF; CDR3nt: TGTGCCAGCAGTTTCGGGACAGGGTATGTGAATTCACCCCTCCACTTT
j_gene: TRBJ2-5; abundance: many; d_gene: TRBD2; v_gene: TRBV12-3/TRBV12-4; CDR3aa: CASSLAGEQTQYF; CDR3nt: TGTGCCAGCAGTCTAGCGGGAGAGCAGACCCAGTACTTC
j_gene: TRBJ1-5; abundance: -; d_gene: TRBD1; v_gene: TRBV7-2; CDR3aa: CASSQDRGQGGQPQHF; CDR3nt: TGTGCCAGCAGCCAAGATCGGGGACAGGGAGGTCAGCCCCAGCATTTT
j_gene: TRBJ2-5; abundance: few; d_gene: -; v_gene: TRBV12-3/TRBV12-4; CDR3aa: CASSFGKQTQYF; CDR3nt: TGTGCCAGCAGTTTTGGGAAGCAGACCCAGTACTTC
j_gene: TRBJ2-5; abundance: once; d_gene: TRBD2; v_gene: TRBV5-1; CDR3aa: CASSFLRTSGQETQYF; CDR3nt: TGCGCCAGCAGCTTTCTGCGGACTAGCGGGCAAGAGACCCAGTACTTC
j_gene: TRBJ2-5; abundance: -; d_gene: TRBD2; v_gene: TRBV10-3; CDR3aa: CAISLETSGGQETQYF; CDR3nt: TGTGCCATCAGTTTGGAGACTAGCGGGGGTCAAGAGACCCAGTACTTC
j_gene: TRBJ2-5; abundance: -; d_gene: TRBD2; v_gene: TRBV9; CDR3aa: CVSSVTSGSEGTQYF; CDR3nt: TGTGTCAGCAGCGTAACCAGCGGGAGCGAGGGGACCCAGTACTTC
j_gene: TRBJ2-7; abundance: -; d_gene: -; v_gene: TRBV5-6; CDR3aa: CASSFWNIVYEQYF; CDR3nt: TGTGCCAGCAGCTTTTGGAATATTGTTTACGAGCAGTACTTC
j_gene: TRBJ1-5; abundance: -; d_gene: -; v_gene: TRBV19; CDR3aa: CASGWAGENQPQHF; CDR3nt: TGTGCCAGCGGGTGGGCCGGGGAAAATCAGCCCCAGCATTTT
j_gene: TRBJ1-2; abundance: many; d_gene: -; v_gene: TRBV6-5; CDR3aa: CASSERLLDYGYTF; CDR3nt: TGTGCCAGCAGTGAACGACTCCTGGACTATGGCTACACCTTC
j_gene: TRBJ1-6; abundance: many; d_gene: TRBD1; v_gene: TRBV2; CDR3aa: CASSDKDRSNSPLHF; CDR3nt: TGTGCCAGCAGTGATAAGGACAGGAGCAATTCACCCCTCCACTTT
j_gene: TRBJ2-7; abundance: -; d_gene: -; v_gene: TRBV7-8; CDR3aa: CASSTDRHYEQYF; CDR3nt: TGTGCCAGCAGTACTGACAGACACTACGAGCAGTACTTC
j_gene: TRBJ1-1; abundance: few; d_gene: -; v_gene: TRBV9; CDR3aa: CASSPDWRPAAFF; CDR3nt: TGTGCCAGCAGCCCCGATTGGCGGCCGGCAGCTTTCTTT
j_gene: TRBJ1-6; abundance: many; d_gene: -; v_gene: TRBV5-1; CDR3aa: CASKEGSDSPLHF; CDR3nt: TGCGCCAGCAAGGAGGGGTCGGACTCACCCCTCCACTTT
j_gene: TRBJ2-7; abundance: many; d_gene: TRBD1; v_gene: TRBV29-1; CDR3aa: CSVERGDRDSYEQYF; CDR3nt: TGCAGCGTTGAAAGAGGGGACAGAGACTCCTACGAGCAGTACTTC
j_gene: TRBJ2-5; abundance: many; d_gene: TRBD1; v_gene: TRBV10-3; CDR3aa: CATGDSQETQYF; CDR3nt: TGTGCCACTGGGGACAGCCAAGAGACCCAGTACTTC
j_gene: TRBJ1-2; abundance: -; d_gene: -; v_gene: TRBV14; CDR3aa: CASSQVAGADLYGYTF; CDR3nt: TGTGCCAGCAGCCAAGTTGCAGGGGCGGATCTCTATGGCTACACCTTC
j_gene: TRBJ2-7; abundance: -; d_gene: TRBD1; v_gene: TRBV29-1; CDR3aa: CSRQGVTAYF; CDR3nt: TGCAGCCGACAGGGGGTTACGGCGTACTTC
j_gene: TRBJ2-2; abundance: many; d_gene: TRBD1; v_gene: TRBV19; CDR3aa: CASSLDRITGELFF; CDR3nt: TGTGCCAGTAGTCTGGACAGGATCACCGGGGAGCTGTTTTTT
j_gene: TRBJ1-6; abundance: many; d_gene: -; v_gene: TRBV7-9; CDR3aa: CASSFDRLSSPLHF; CDR3nt: TGTGCCAGCAGCTTCGACCGGCTTAGCTCACCCCTCCACTTT
j_gene: TRBJ1-6; abundance: many; d_gene: -; v_gene: TRBV20-1; CDR3aa: CSALIQGNSPLHF; CDR3nt: TGCAGTGCCCTAATACAGGGAAATTCACCCCTCCACTTT
j_gene: TRBJ2-3; abundance: -; d_gene: TRBD2; v_gene: TRBV7-8; CDR3aa: CASSRTAGTSGRGWDTQYF; CDR3nt: TGTGCCAGCAGTAGGACGGCCGGGACTAGCGGGAGGGGATGGGATACGCAGTATTTT
j_gene: TRBJ1-6; abundance: -; d_gene: -; v_gene: TRBV4-1; CDR3aa: CASSQDSLKSPFHF; CDR3nt: TGCGCCAGCAGCCAAGATAGCCTAAAGTCACCCTTCCACTTT
j_gene: TRBJ1-2; abundance: -; d_gene: -; v_gene: TRBV12-3/TRBV12-4; CDR3aa: CASSLLSLGGIGYTF; CDR3nt: TGTGCCAGCAGCCTCCTCAGTCTGGGAGGTATCGGCTACACCTTC
j_gene: TRBJ1-1; abundance: -; d_gene: -; v_gene: TRBV4-3; CDR3aa: CASSQAPMNTEAFF; CDR3nt: TGCGCCAGCAGCCAAGCCCCCATGAACACTGAAGCTTTCTTT
j_gene: TRBJ2-5; abundance: few; d_gene: -; v_gene: TRBV13; CDR3aa: CASWGPPETQYF; CDR3nt: TGTGCCAGCTGGGGGCCGCCAGAGACCCAGTACTTC
j_gene: TRBJ2-7; abundance: many; d_gene: -; v_gene: TRBV20-1; CDR3aa: CSARAAQVGDDEQYF; CDR3nt: TGCAGTGCTAGAGCTGCACAAGTCGGTGACGACGAGCAGTACTTC
j_gene: TRBJ2-2; abundance: -; d_gene: -; v_gene: TRBV29-1; CDR3aa: CSVTKQAPSASAGELFF; CDR3nt: TGCAGCGTTACCAAACAAGCGCCCTCAGCTAGCGCCGGGGAGCTGTTTTTT
j_gene: TRBJ1-3; abundance: many; d_gene: -; v_gene: TRBV29-1; CDR3aa: CSVGETGNTIYF; CDR3nt: TGCAGCGTTGGGGAAACTGGAAACACCATATATTTT
j_gene: TRBJ2-5; abundance: -; d_gene: -; v_gene: TRBV20-1; CDR3aa: CSAPRGGSGTQYF; CDR3nt: TGCAGTGCTCCCAGGGGTGGGTCCGGGACCCAGTACTTC
j_gene: TRBJ2-7; abundance: few; d_gene: TRBD2; v_gene: TRBV29-1; CDR3aa: CSVEDELAGYGEQYF; CDR3nt: TGCAGCGTTGAAGATGAGCTAGCGGGGTATGGCGAGCAGTACTTC
j_gene: TRBJ1-3; abundance: few; d_gene: -; v_gene: TRBV11-2; CDR3aa: CASSSPRSDSGGNTIYF; CDR3nt: TGTGCCAGCAGCTCACCCCGGTCGGACTCAGGTGGAAACACCATATATTTT
j_gene: TRBJ1-1; abundance: -; d_gene: -; v_gene: TRBV24-1; CDR3aa: CGTSDLRSDTEAFF; CDR3nt: TGTGGCACCAGTGATCTCAGGTCTGACACTGAAGCTTTCTTT
j_gene: TRBJ1-2; abundance: few; d_gene: -; v_gene: TRBV14; CDR3aa: CASSQAPGANYGYTF; CDR3nt: TGTGCCAGCAGCCAAGCCCCAGGGGCCAACTATGGCTACACCTTC
j_gene: TRBJ2-5; abundance: -; d_gene: -; v_gene: TRBV7-2; CDR3aa: CASSLPYPGETQYF; CDR3nt: TGTGCCAGCAGCTTACCTTATCCCGGGGAGACCCAGTACTTC
j_gene: TRBJ2-7; abundance: -; d_gene: TRBD2; v_gene: TRBV7-2; CDR3aa: CASSQVGTGRKKYEQYF; CDR3nt: TGTGCCAGCAGCCAAGTTGGAACCGGGAGGAAAAAGTACGAGCAGTACTTC
j_gene: TRBJ1-5; abundance: -; d_gene: TRBD1; v_gene: TRBV7-9; CDR3aa: CASSQGTATEPQHF; CDR3nt: TGTGCCAGCAGCCAAGGGACAGCCACGGAGCCCCAGCATTTT
j_gene: TRBJ1-4; abundance: -; d_gene: -; v_gene: TRBV15; CDR3aa: CATSRDYGENEKLFF; CDR3nt: TGTGCCACCAGCAGGGACTACGGGGAGAATGAAAAACTGTTTTTT